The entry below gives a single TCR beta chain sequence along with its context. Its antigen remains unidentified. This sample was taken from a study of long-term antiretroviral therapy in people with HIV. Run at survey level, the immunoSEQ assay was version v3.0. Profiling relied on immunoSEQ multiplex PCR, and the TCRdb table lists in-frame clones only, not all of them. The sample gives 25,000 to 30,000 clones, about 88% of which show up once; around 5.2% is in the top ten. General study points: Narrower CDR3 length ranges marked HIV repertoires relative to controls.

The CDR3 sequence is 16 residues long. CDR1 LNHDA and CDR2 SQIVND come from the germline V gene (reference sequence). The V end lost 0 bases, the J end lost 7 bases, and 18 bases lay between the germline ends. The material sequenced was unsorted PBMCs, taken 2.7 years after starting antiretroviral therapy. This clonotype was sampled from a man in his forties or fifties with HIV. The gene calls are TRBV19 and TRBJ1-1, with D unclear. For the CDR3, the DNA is TGTGCCAGTAGTATAGAAGGGTTCGGCAGGCTCAATGAAGCTTTCTTT. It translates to CASSIEGFGRLNEAFF.